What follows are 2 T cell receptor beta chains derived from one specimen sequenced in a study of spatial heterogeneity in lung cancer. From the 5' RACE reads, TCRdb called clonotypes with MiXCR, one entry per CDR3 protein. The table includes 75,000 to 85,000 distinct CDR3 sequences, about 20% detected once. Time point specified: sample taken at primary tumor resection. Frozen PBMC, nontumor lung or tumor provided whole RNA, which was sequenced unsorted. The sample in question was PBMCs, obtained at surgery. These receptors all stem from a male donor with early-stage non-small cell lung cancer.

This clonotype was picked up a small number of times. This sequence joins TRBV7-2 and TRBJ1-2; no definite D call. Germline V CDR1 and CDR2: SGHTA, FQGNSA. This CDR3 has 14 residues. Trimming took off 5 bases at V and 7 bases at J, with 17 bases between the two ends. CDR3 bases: TGTGCCAGCAGCCCTATAACGGGGAGTGGTGGCTACACCTTC. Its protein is CASSPITGSGGYTF.

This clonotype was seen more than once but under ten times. The CDR3 protein is CASSQGEEGKNIQYF. The CDR3 region has the DNA TGTGCCAGCAGCCAAGGGGAGGAAGGGAAAAACATTCAGTACTTC. The chain joins TRBV4-2 to TRBJ2-4, with D possibly TRBD2 on 6 matching bases. The length of the CDR3 is 15 residues. CDR1 LGHNA and CDR2 YNFKEQ come from the germline V gene. V lost 1 base and J lost 4, with 11 bases in between.